The subject of this entry is one T cell receptor beta chain. The entry originates in a study of blood T cell repertoires in COVID-19. The germline V gene encodes CDR1 SGHNT and CDR2 YENEEA. This CDR3 comprises 14 residues. Trimming left V 1 base short and J 8 bases short, with 11 bases between. Here immunoSEQ multiplex PCR was the method, and the copy in TCRdb shows in-frame clones only, minus some. Here the sample spans some 200,000 clones, about 82% being singletons. This chain links TRBV11-3 with TRBJ1-4; D is uncertain. Sequences were obtained from peripheral blood. The receptor's source is a woman in her 70s with COVID-19, enrolled during active disease. The CDR3: CASSLGRVGEKLFF. Here the CDR3 DNA reads TGTGCCAGCAGCTTAGGGCGGGTTGGCGAAAAACTGTTTTTT. Full variable domain (rest looked up from reference TRBV11-3 and TRBJ1-4): EAGVVQSPRYKIIEKKQPVAFWCNPISGHNTLYWYLQNLGQGPELLIRYENEEAVDDSQLPKDRFSAERLKGVDSTLKIQPAELGDSAVYLCASSLGRVGEKLFFGSGTQLSVL.